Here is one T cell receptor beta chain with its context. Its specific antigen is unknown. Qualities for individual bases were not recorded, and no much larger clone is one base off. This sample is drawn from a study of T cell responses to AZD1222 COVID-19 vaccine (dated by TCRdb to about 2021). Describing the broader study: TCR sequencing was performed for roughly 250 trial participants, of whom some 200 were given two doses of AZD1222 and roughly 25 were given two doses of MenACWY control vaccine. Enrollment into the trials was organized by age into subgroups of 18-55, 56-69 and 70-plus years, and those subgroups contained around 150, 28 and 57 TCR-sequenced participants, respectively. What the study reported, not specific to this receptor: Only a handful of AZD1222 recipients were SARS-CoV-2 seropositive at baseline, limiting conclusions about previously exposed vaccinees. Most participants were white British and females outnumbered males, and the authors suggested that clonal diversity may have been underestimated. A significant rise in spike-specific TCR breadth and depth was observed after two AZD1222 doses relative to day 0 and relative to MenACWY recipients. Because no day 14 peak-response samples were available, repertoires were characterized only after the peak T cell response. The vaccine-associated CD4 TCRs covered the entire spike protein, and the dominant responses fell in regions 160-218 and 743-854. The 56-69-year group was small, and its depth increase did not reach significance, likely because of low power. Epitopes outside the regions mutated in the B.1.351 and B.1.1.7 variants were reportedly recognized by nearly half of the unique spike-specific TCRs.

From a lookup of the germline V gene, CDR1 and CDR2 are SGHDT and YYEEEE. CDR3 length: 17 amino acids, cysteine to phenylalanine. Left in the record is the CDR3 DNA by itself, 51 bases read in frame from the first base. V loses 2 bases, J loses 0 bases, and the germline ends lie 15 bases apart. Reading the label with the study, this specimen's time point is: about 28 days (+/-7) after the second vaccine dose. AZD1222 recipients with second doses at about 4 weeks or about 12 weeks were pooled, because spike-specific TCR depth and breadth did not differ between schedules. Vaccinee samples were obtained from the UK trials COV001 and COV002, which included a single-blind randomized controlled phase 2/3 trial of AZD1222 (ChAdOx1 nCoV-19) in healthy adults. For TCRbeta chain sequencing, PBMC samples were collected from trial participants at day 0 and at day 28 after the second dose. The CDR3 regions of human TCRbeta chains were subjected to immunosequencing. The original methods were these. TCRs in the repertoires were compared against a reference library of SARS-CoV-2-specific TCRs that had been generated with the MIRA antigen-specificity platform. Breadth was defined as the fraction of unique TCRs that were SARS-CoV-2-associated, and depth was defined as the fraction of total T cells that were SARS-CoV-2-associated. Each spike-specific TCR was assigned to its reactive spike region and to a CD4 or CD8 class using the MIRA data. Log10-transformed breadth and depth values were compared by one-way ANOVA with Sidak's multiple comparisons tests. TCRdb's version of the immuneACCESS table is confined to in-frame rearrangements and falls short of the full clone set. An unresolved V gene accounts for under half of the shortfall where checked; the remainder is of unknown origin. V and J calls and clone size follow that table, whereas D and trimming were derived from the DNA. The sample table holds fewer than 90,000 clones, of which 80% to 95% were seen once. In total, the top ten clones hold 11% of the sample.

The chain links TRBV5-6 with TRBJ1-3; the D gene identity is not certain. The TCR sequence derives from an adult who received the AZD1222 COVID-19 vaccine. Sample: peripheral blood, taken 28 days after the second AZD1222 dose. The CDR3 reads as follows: CASSFDQFSPSGNTIYF. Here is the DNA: TGTGCCAGCAGCTTTGACCAATTTAGTCCCTCTGGAAACACCATATATTTT.